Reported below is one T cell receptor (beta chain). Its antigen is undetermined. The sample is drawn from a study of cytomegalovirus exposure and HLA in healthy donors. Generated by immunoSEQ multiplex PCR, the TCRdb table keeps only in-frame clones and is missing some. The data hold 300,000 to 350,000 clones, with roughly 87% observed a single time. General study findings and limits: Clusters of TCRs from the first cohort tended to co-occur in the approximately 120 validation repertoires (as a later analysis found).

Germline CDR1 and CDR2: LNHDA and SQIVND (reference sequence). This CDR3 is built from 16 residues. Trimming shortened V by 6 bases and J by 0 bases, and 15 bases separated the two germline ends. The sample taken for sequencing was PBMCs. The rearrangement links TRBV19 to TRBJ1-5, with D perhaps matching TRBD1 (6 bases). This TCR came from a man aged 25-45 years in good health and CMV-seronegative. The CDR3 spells CASSGGGSLSNQPQHF. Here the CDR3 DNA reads TGTGCCAGTAGCGGGGGGGGCAGTCTTAGCAATCAGCCCCAGCATTTT.